These 21 T cell receptor beta chains were all obtained from the same sample, sequenced in a study of blood T cell repertoires in COVID-19. Using immunoSEQ multiplex PCR, the repertoire was profiled, and TCRdb retains in-frame clones only, with some absent. The top ten clones hold more than 7.5% of a sample with fewer than 200,000 clones, just over 85% of them seen once. The sample was peripheral blood. All receptors derive from a man aged 50 to 60 with active or convalescent COVID-19.

The CDR3: CASSSIGHTNSPLHF. CDR3 bases: TGTGCCAGCAGCTCAATCGGACATACCAATTCACCCCTCCACTTT. This chain links TRBV3-1 (or the pseudogene TRBV3-2) with TRBJ1-6, with a possible D match to TRBD1 (5 bases). V was clipped by 5 bases and J by 7 bases, with 15 bases between them. The germline V gene has CDR1 LGHDT and CDR2 YNNKEL (reference sequence). This CDR3 spans 15 amino acids.

The chain has TRBV7-9 and TRBJ2-1; TRBD2 agrees at 10 bases. V shed 5 bases, J shed 6 bases, and the junction held 4 bases outside the gene matches. The germline CDR1 and CDR2 sequences are SEHNR and FQNEAQ (reference sequence). The CDR3 extends over 14 amino acids. The CDR3 is CASSIWTSGNEQFF. Here the CDR3 DNA reads TGTGCCAGCAGCATTTGGACTAGCGGCAATGAGCAGTTCTTC.

The J gene is TRBJ1-2, the V gene TRBV12-3 or TRBV12-4; D is perhaps TRBD1 (6 bases). Between the trimmed V and J ends, which lost 4 bases and 7 bases, there was a span of 13 bases. This CDR3 is built from 13 residues. CDR3 in DNA: TGTGCCAGCAGTTCAAGGGGGTCGGTTGGCTACACCTTC. Amino acid sequence: CASSSRGSVGYTF.

The V and J genes are TRBV19 and TRBJ2-3, with a tentative D call TRBD2 (6 bases). The CDR3 is 13 amino acids. Germline V gene lookup returns CDR1 LNHDA and CDR2 SQIVND (reference sequence). Trimming shortened V by 6 bases and J by 0 bases, and 7 bases separated the two germline ends. CDR3 in amino acids: CASRRGSTDTQYF. The DNA for the CDR3 is TGTGCCAGTAGGCGGGGTAGCACAGATACGCAGTATTTT.

The chain joins TRBV9 to TRBJ2-1; 14 bases align to TRBD2. The CDR3 length is 16 residues. The V gene's germline CDR1 is SGDLS and CDR2 YYNGEE. V lost 3 bases to trimming and J lost 2 bases; unmatched junction nucleotides: 1. CDR3 DNA: TGTGCCAGCAGCGGGGGACTAGCGGGAGCCTACAATGAGCAGTTCTTC. Amino acid sequence: CASSGGLAGAYNEQFF.

J is TRBJ2-5 and V is TRBV10-3; D may be TRBD2 (5 bases). The CDR3 totals 14 residues. Germline V gene sequence: CDR1 ENHRY, CDR2 SYGVKD. V was shortened by 0 bases and J by 6 bases, with 11 bases between the two germline ends. Here the CDR3 reads CAISESDGVQTQYF. DNA of the CDR3: TGTGCCATCAGTGAGTCCGACGGGGTACAGACCCAGTACTTC.

This clone has a single count. This chain joins TRBV9 and TRBJ2-1; D may be TRBD2 (5 bases). Trimming pared 2 bases from V and 0 bases from J, leaving 9 bases between. The CDR3 is 15 amino acids. The germline CDR1 and CDR2 sequences are SGDLS and YYNGEE. For the CDR3, the DNA is TGTGCCAGCAGCGTGGGAGCGAGCTCCTACAATGAGCAGTTCTTC. It codes for CASSVGASSYNEQFF. Drawing the rest from reference TRBV9 and TRBJ2-1, the complete variable domain is DSGVTQTPKHLITATGQRVTLRCSPRSGDLSVYWYQQSLDQGLQFLIQYYNGEERAKGNILERFSAQQFPDLHSELNLSSLELGDSALYFCASSVGASSYNEQFFGPGTRLTVL.

This clone has just one count. The gene calls are TRBV5-4 and TRBJ2-4, with D possibly matching TRBD2 (6 bases). With 3 bases removed from V and 1 base from J, the gap between germline ends came to 11 bases. CDR3 length: 15 residues. Germline V lookup: CDR1 SGHNT, CDR2 YYREEE (reference sequence). The CDR3 sequence is CASSSAGWAKNIQYF. DNA for the CDR3: TGTGCCAGCAGCTCAGCGGGTTGGGCCAAAAACATTCAGTACTTC.

This CDR3 is CASSLKPRVDTQYF. In nucleotides, the CDR3 is TGTGCCAGCAGCTTAAAACCCCGGGTAGATACGCAGTATTTT. The chain links TRBV7-3 to TRBJ2-3; D is ambiguous. V gave up 1 base and J gave up 5 bases, with 10 bases separating them. Germline CDR1 and CDR2: SGHTA and FQGTGA. This CDR3 comprises 14 residues.

The genes are TRBV6-5 and TRBJ2-7; 8 bases align to TRBD1. CDR1 and CDR2 (germline): MNHEY, SVGAGI. V gave up 0 bases and J gave up 6 bases; unmatched junction bases: 4. The CDR3 covers 14 residues. The CDR3 region has the DNA TGTGCCAGCAGTTACTCGACCAGGGGGCCCGAGCAGTACTTC. It specifies CASSYSTRGPEQYF.

The chain combines TRBV6-2 or TRBV6-3 with TRBJ2-6; D is uncertain. V lost 3 bases and J 0 bases, leaving 9 bases between the germline ends. This CDR3 has 16 amino acids. Germline V gene lookup returns CDR1 MNHEY and CDR2 SVGEGT. The CDR3 protein is CASSYFSSSGANVLTF. CDR3 in DNA: TGTGCCAGCAGTTATTTTTCTAGCTCTGGGGCCAACGTCCTGACTTTC.

This chain joins TRBV3-1 (or the pseudogene TRBV3-2) and TRBJ2-5; TRBD2 aligns across 14 bases. V was pared by 7 bases and J by 1 base, with 8 bases of the junction left unmatched. In germline, CDR1 is LGHDT, CDR2 YNNKEL (reference sequence). The CDR3 sequence is 17 residues long. This CDR3 is CASTQTSGGGLQETQYF. CDR3 nucleotide sequence: TGTGCCAGCACCCAGACTAGCGGGGGGGGTCTCCAAGAGACCCAGTACTTC.

The chain employs TRBV6-5 and TRBJ1-5, with 9 nucleotides matching TRBD1. CDR1 and CDR2 (germline): MNHEY, SVGAGI. The CDR3 spans 15 residues. Trimming cost V 7 bases and J 3 bases; bases outside gene matches: 7. This chain's CDR3 is CASKLDRGNNQPQHF. CDR3 sequence (DNA): TGTGCCAGCAAACTGGACAGGGGTAACAATCAGCCCCAGCATTTT.

This clone was counted once. The chain recombines TRBV11-2 with TRBJ1-3; unclear D gene. Germline lookup yields CDR1 SGHAT and CDR2 FQNNGV. This CDR3 comprises 16 residues. Trimming pared 3 bases from V and 4 bases from J, leaving 16 bases between. The CDR3 nucleotides read TGTGCCAGCAGCTTGACCCAGGATGGGGAGGGAAACACCATATATTTT. Amino acid sequence: CASSLTQDGEGNTIYF.

The rearrangement links TRBV6-5 to TRBJ2-2; TRBD1 aligns across 9 bases. The ends lost 11 bases at V and 3 bases at J; junction bases unmatched: 4. The CDR3 is 13 residues long. CDR1 is MNHEY and CDR2 is SVGAGI in the germline V gene. In DNA, the CDR3 is TGTGCCGTGGGACAGGGTGACACCGGGGAGCTGTTTTTT. This sequence encodes CAVGQGDTGELFF.

J is TRBJ1-2 and V is TRBV10-1; D is perhaps TRBD1 (5 bases). This CDR3 is 13 amino acids long. Trimming stripped 2 bases from V and 8 bases from J, with 12 bases between. Per germline, CDR1 WNHNN and CDR2 SYGVQD (reference sequence). CDR3 amino acids: CASSEAFDSGYTF. The CDR3 region has the DNA TGCGCCAGCAGTGAGGCGTTCGACAGCGGCTACACCTTC.

The genes are TRBV28 and TRBJ2-7; maybe TRBD1 (5 bases). CDR1 is MDHEN and CDR2 is SYDVKM in the germline V gene. The CDR3 totals 15 residues. Trimming removed 6 bases from V and 3 bases from J, with 18 bases in between. The CDR3 protein is CASSVSVRVNYEQYF. The CDR3 region has the DNA TGTGCCAGCAGCGTGTCCGTCAGGGTAAACTACGAGCAGTACTTC.

This chain connects TRBV12-3 or TRBV12-4 to TRBJ1-2; D unresolved. V was clipped by 3 bases and J by 8 bases, with 13 bases between them. The CDR3 covers 13 residues. Here the CDR3 DNA reads TGTGCCAGCAGTTTCGAGGGTACGGCCGGCTACACCTTC. This encodes CASSFEGTAGYTF.

CDR3 coding DNA: TGTGCCACCAGTGATAGTAGCGGGGGGGATTTATATGAGCAGTTCTTC. It translates to CATSDSSGGDLYEQFF. The chain couples TRBV24-1 to TRBJ2-1, with 11 bases matching TRBD2. V was clipped by 3 bases and J by 8 bases; unmatched bases: 8. Germline V gene sequence: CDR1 KGHDR, CDR2 SFDVKD. CDR3 size: 16 residues.

This clone has just a few counts. This chain joins TRBV7-3 and TRBJ2-2; a weak D match, TRBD1 (6 bases). This CDR3 has 14 residues. Germline V gives CDR1 SGHTA, CDR2 FQGTGA. The V gene lost 2 bases and the J gene lost 5 bases, with 9 bases spanning the gap. The CDR3 is CASSLFTGTGELFF. DNA for the CDR3: TGTGCCAGCAGCTTATTCACAGGGACCGGGGAGCTGTTTTTT.

The chain joins TRBV27 to TRBJ2-7; no clear D gene. This CDR3 is 10 amino acids long. Looked up from germline, CDR1 is MNHEY and CDR2 is SMNVEV (reference sequence). V was cut by 3 bases and J by 6 bases, with 3 bases left in between. The DNA for the CDR3 is TGTGCCAGCAGTTTTATCGAGCAGTACTTC. Its protein is CASSFIEQYF.